Listed here are 3 T cell receptor beta chains from one sample, sequenced in a study of Graves' ophthalmopathy and Graves' hyperthyroidism. CDR3 regions of TCR beta were amplified from RNA transcripts. HTBI primers served in a first-round RT-PCR, which a second-round multiplex PCR followed. Each CDR3 protein is one row after TCRdb ran MiXCR on the multiplex PCR reads. This sample has around 40,000 distinct CDR3 sequences, with about 51% found just once. The sequenced sample was peripheral blood. The receptors were gathered from an adult man with Graves' ophthalmopathy.

This clonotype was counted at least ten times. V is TRBV5-1 and J is TRBJ1-6, with D tentatively TRBD1 (5 bases). Germline V gene lookup returns CDR1 SGHRS and CDR2 YFSETQ. Trimming removed 4 bases at V and 6 bases at J, with 11 bases between. The CDR3 runs 14 residues. CDR3 sequence (DNA): TGCGCCAGCAGCGCGGGGACCGTTAATTCACCCCTCCACTTT. It yields the protein CASSAGTVNSPLHF.

The sample holds one count of this clonotype. Written as DNA, the CDR3 is TGTGCCAGCAGTTCACAGGGTCCCCTTACCTACAATGAGCAGTTCTTC. The encoded protein is CASSSQGPLTYNEQFF. The chain joins TRBV7-6 to TRBJ2-1; perhaps TRBD1 as D (6 bases). CDR1 is SGHVS, CDR2 FNYEAQ, per germline. V dropped 6 bases and J dropped 2 bases, with 17 bases sitting between them. The CDR3 sequence is 16 residues long.

The V call is TRBV12-3 or TRBV12-4, the J call TRBJ2-1; TRBD2 matches 9 bases. This CDR3 spans 16 amino acids. The V gene end was trimmed by 4 bases and the J gene end by 8 bases; junction bases not matched to a gene: 12. The chain's CDR3 is CASSSEHGTSWDEQFF. In DNA form, the CDR3 reads TGTGCCAGCAGTTCGGAGCACGGGACTAGCTGGGATGAGCAGTTCTTC.